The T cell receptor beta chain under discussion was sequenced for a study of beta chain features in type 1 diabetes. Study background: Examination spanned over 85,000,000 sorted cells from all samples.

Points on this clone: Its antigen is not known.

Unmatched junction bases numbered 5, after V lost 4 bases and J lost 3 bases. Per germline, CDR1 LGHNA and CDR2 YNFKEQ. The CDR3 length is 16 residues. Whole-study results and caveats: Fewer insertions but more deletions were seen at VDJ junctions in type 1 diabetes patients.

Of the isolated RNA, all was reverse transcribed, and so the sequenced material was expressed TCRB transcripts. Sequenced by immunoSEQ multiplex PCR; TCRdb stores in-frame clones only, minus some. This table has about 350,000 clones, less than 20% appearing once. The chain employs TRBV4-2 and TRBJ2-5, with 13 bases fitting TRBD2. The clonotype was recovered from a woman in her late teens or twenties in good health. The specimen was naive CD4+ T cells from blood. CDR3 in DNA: TGTGCCAGCAGCCTCCAAGGACTAGCGGGGGAAGAGACCCAGTACTTC. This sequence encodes CASSLQGLAGEETQYF.